This T cell receptor (beta chain) stems from a study of response to subunit inactivated influenza vaccine. Regarding the study as a whole: That few new T cells are recruited by each seasonal influenza vaccination was the authors' suggestion.

CDR3 size: 13 residues. Germline assignment: CDR1 SGHVS and CDR2 FNYEAQ. V lost 4 bases, J lost 6 bases, and 12 bases lay in between. MiXCR was run by TCRdb on the RT-PCR reads, yielding one entry per CDR3 protein. The sample holds some 500,000 distinct CDR3 sequences; 25% are singletons and the top ten take less than 2.5%. This clonotype was found a few times. What it recognizes is unknown. The receptor was isolated from a man aged 50-59 years who received an inactivated influenza vaccine. The rearrangement links TRBV7-6 to TRBJ1-1; a possible D gene is TRBD1 (5 bases). The sequencing used CD4+ T cells sorted from PBMCs, collected less than 6 days after vaccination. The CDR3 protein is CASSSGPIAEAFF. The CDR3, as DNA: TGTGCCAGCAGCTCGGGACCCATCGCTGAAGCTTTCTTT.